Shown below are 15 T cell receptor beta chains from a single sample sequenced in a study of cytomegalovirus exposure and HLA in healthy donors. Using immunoSEQ multiplex PCR, the repertoire was profiled, and TCRdb retains in-frame clones only, with some absent. The table records roughly 250,000 clones, 86% of them present only once. What was sequenced was PBMCs. The receptors shown here come from a woman in her twenties or thirties in good health and CMV-seropositive.

The chain employs TRBV29-1 and TRBJ2-3; TRBD2 matches at 7 bases. Germline V CDR1 and CDR2: SQVTM, ANQGSEA. V shed 1 base and J 3 bases; nucleotides not matched to a gene: 7. This CDR3 has 15 residues. CDR3 region: CSVEAWLAATDTQYF. As DNA, the CDR3 is TGCAGCGTTGAAGCTTGGCTAGCGGCGACAGATACGCAGTATTTT.

V gene TRBV27 combines with J gene TRBJ1-2; TRBD1 matches at 7 bases. Germline lookup yields CDR1 MNHEY and CDR2 SMNVEV (reference sequence). Losses at the gene ends were 5 bases for V and 6 bases for J; bases not matched to a gene: 9. The CDR3 covers 14 residues. The CDR3 coding sequence is TGTGCCAGCAGTCCTGAGAACAGGGGAGATGGCTACACCTTC. Encoded protein: CASSPENRGDGYTF.

V usage is TRBV2 and J usage is TRBJ2-4; D perhaps matches TRBD1 (5 bases). This CDR3 contains 15 residues. With 6 bases removed from V and 0 bases from J, the gap between germline ends came to 12 bases. Germline V gene lookup returns CDR1 SNHLY and CDR2 FYNNEI. The CDR3 DNA reads as TGTGCCAGCAGCCCCGACAGCCTAGCCAAAAACATTCAGTACTTC. This encodes CASSPDSLAKNIQYF.

The chain has TRBV30 and TRBJ1-5; a possible D gene is TRBD1 (6 bases). The CDR3 runs to 15 residues. The germline V gene has CDR1 GTSNPN and CDR2 SVGIG (reference sequence). V was shortened by 3 bases and J by 4 bases, with 16 bases between the two germline ends. CDR3 in amino acids: CAWRGGQARNQPQHF. CDR3 sequence (DNA): TGTGCCTGGAGAGGGGGACAAGCTCGGAATCAGCCCCAGCATTTT.

V gene TRBV10-3 combines with J gene TRBJ2-6; TRBD1 aligns across 7 bases. This CDR3 contains 15 residues. The trim removed 6 bases at V and 4 bases at J, leaving 6 bases unmatched. Germline-derived CDR1 and CDR2 are ENHRY and SYGVKD. CDR3 coding DNA: TGTGCCATCAGCGAAACAGGGGACGGGGCCAACGTCCTGACTTTC. This translates into CAISETGDGANVLTF.

The chain has TRBV28 and TRBJ2-7; 7 nucleotides line up with TRBD1. With 7 bases clipped from V and 0 bases from J, the junction kept 6 bases outside the gene matches. This CDR3 spans 14 amino acids. Germline V gene lookup returns CDR1 MDHEN and CDR2 SYDVKM. CDR3 DNA sequence: TGTGCCAGCACCCAGGGGGAACGCTCCTACGAGCAGTACTTC. This gives the protein CASTQGERSYEQYF. The full variable domain, completed using reference TRBV28 and TRBJ2-7, is DVKVTQSSRYLVKRTGEKVFLECVQDMDHENMFWYRQDPGLGLRLIYFSYDVKMKEKGDIPEGYSVSREKKERFSLILESASTNQTSMYLCASTQGERSYEQYFGPGTRLTVT.

The chain has TRBV7-6 and TRBJ2-7, with D maybe TRBD1 (6 bases). Trimming removed 4 bases at V and 3 bases at J, with 13 bases between. There are 14 residues in the CDR3. The germline CDR1 and CDR2 sequences are SGHVS and FNYEAQ. CDR3 residues: CASSSSGTNYEQYF. The DNA of the CDR3 is TGTGCCAGCAGCTCCTCCGGGACAAACTACGAGCAGTACTTC.

This sequence joins TRBV6-1 and TRBJ2-7, with a weak D call TRBD2 (6 bases). The germline CDR1 and CDR2 sequences are MNHNS and SASEGT. The V end lost 3 bases, the J end lost 1 base, and 16 bases lay between the germline ends. The CDR3 runs 16 residues. CDR3 amino acids: CASSEAGTGDSYEQYF. The CDR3 DNA reads TGTGCCAGCAGTGAGGCCGGGACGGGAGATTCCTACGAGCAGTACTTC.

This rearrangement joins TRBV7-6 to TRBJ2-1; D remains unclear. Deletions cut 4 bases from V and 9 bases from J, with 13 bases between. The CDR3 loop spans 13 amino acids. Germline values: CDR1 SGHVS, CDR2 FNYEAQ. The CDR3 here is CASSSPVLAEQFF. DNA of the CDR3: TGTGCCAGCAGCTCCCCGGTGTTAGCTGAGCAGTTCTTC.

The chain links TRBV5-6 to TRBJ1-1, with no clear D. V dropped 2 bases and J dropped 0 bases, with 14 bases sitting between them. From germline, CDR1 is SGHDT and CDR2 YYEEEE. This CDR3 is built from 16 residues. DNA for the CDR3: TGTGCCAGCAGCTTCGTGAAGTCCAGTATGAACACTGAAGCTTTCTTT. Amino acid sequence: CASSFVKSSMNTEAFF.

This sequence joins TRBV27 and TRBJ1-1, with 9 bases aligning to TRBD1. The ends lost 3 bases at V and 4 bases at J; junction bases unmatched: 3. This CDR3 spans 14 amino acids. The germline V gene has CDR1 MNHEY and CDR2 SMNVEV (reference sequence). The CDR3 sequence is CASSFGQGITEAFF. In DNA, the CDR3 is TGTGCCAGCAGTTTCGGACAGGGGATCACTGAAGCTTTCTTT.

This clone was counted once. The CDR3 region has the DNA TGTGCCAGCAGCGTACCGGGACAGCCATGGGAGCAGTTCTTC. Translated, it gives CASSVPGQPWEQFF. J is TRBJ2-1 and V is TRBV9, with 7 bases aligning to TRBD1. Trimming took 1 base from V and 10 from J; bases not matched to a gene: 8. This CDR3 has 14 residues. Germline V CDR1 and CDR2: SGDLS, YYNGEE.

J is TRBJ2-1 and V is TRBV5-1, with D possibly TRBD2 on 6 matching bases. V was clipped by 6 bases and J by 0 bases, with 16 bases between them. Per germline, CDR1 SGHRS and CDR2 YFSETQ. The CDR3 is 16 residues long. Here the CDR3 DNA reads TGCGCCAGCACCATAACAGCGACTAGCTCCTACAATGAGCAGTTCTTC. This encodes CASTITATSSYNEQFF.

This clone showed up just a few times. The rearrangement joins TRBV10-3 to TRBJ1-2; perhaps TRBD1 as D (5 bases). The CDR3 sequence is 13 residues long. Trimming shortened V by 4 bases and J by 4 bases, and 10 bases separated the two germline ends. The germline CDR1 and CDR2 sequences are ENHRY and SYGVKD. The CDR3 DNA is TGTGCCATCAGTGCAGGGCCATCCTATGGCTACACCTTC. This gives the protein CAISAGPSYGYTF.

The V call is TRBV4-1, the J call TRBJ2-1; D remains unclear. The V end was cut by 4 bases, the J end by 0 bases, with 13 bases between. The CDR3 consists of 16 residues. Germline V lookup: CDR1 MGHRA, CDR2 YSYEKL. The DNA for the CDR3 is TGCGCCAGCAGCCCTGTAATTGGCCCCTCCTACAATGAGCAGTTCTTC. As protein: CASSPVIGPSYNEQFF.